The 9 T cell receptor beta chains below come from one sample, sequenced in a study of shared clonotypes between healthy human individuals. TCRdb's table, derived via immunoSEQ multiplex PCR, lists solely in-frame clones and lacks some. The table shows about 470,000 clones, with 70% to 80% occurring only once. Sequencing was performed on PBMCs. These receptors were taken from a woman aged 40 to 50 in good health. Some clones in this sample may be carry-over from other donors' samples.

This rearrangement joins TRBV15 to TRBJ2-7; 11 nucleotides align to TRBD1. After removal of 0 bases from V and 2 bases from J, the junction contained 6 bases not matched to a gene. This CDR3 comprises 17 residues. Germline lookup yields CDR1 LNHNV and CDR2 YYDKDF (reference sequence). The CDR3 region is CATSREEDRGHPYEQYF. CDR3 bases: TGTGCCACCAGCAGAGAGGAGGACAGGGGGCATCCCTACGAGCAGTACTTC.

This sequence joins TRBV18 and TRBJ2-1, with 7 bases that match TRBD1. CDR1 is KGHSH, CDR2 LQKENI, per germline. The length of the CDR3 is 16 residues. V trimming: 1 base; J trimming: 4 bases; junction bases outside the gene matches: 7. The CDR3 loop is CASSPRRDSPYNEQFF. DNA for the CDR3: TGTGCCAGCTCACCACGCCGGGACAGCCCTTACAATGAGCAGTTCTTC.

The chain is built from TRBV7-8 and TRBJ1-2, with D tentatively TRBD1 (6 bases). In germline, CDR1 is SGHVS, CDR2 FQNEAQ. The CDR3 covers 15 residues. V was shortened by 5 bases and J by 8 bases, with 21 bases between the two germline ends. CDR3 coding DNA: TGTGCCAGCAGCCCCCCCTCCACAGGGCCGGGCGGCTACACCTTC. It translates to CASSPPSTGPGGYTF.

The V call is TRBV7-9, the J call TRBJ2-1, with D perhaps matching TRBD1 or TRBD2 (6 bases each). Trimming stripped 5 bases from V and 6 bases from J, with 14 bases between. The CDR3 extends over 14 amino acids. Germline V gene data show CDR1 as SEHNR and CDR2 as FQNEAQ (reference sequence). The CDR3 DNA reads as TGTGCCAGCAGCCCCGGGGGCCCCCCCAATGAGCAGTTCTTC. Its protein is CASSPGGPPNEQFF.

This chain uses TRBV7-6 with TRBJ2-7, with a weak D call TRBD1 (5 bases). The V end lost 1 base, the J end lost 7 bases, and 17 bases lay between the germline ends. The CDR3 runs to 15 residues. Germline V gene data show CDR1 as SGHVS and CDR2 as FNYEAQ. In nucleotides, the CDR3 is TGTGCCAGCAGCTTAGAACAGACAGAGTGGGTGGAGCAGTACTTC. This gives the protein CASSLEQTEWVEQYF.

The chain employs TRBV5-1 and TRBJ2-3; D is unclear. Trimming shortened V by 1 base and J by 3 bases, and 6 bases separated the two germline ends. This CDR3 contains 13 residues. Germline CDR1 SGHRS, CDR2 YFSETQ. CDR3 coding DNA: TGCGCCAGCAGCTTGTCTGGGACAGATACGCAGTATTTT. Translated: CASSLSGTDTQYF.

This clone appeared many times. The chain employs TRBV9 and TRBJ2-1, with no clear D. V was trimmed by 0 bases and J by 6 bases, leaving 7 bases between them. The CDR3 extends over 13 amino acids. CDR1 SGDLS and CDR2 YYNGEE come from the germline V gene. CDR3 protein: CASSVEWVNEQFF. The CDR3 DNA sequence: TGTGCCAGCAGCGTAGAGTGGGTCAATGAGCAGTTCTTC.

J is TRBJ1-1 and V is TRBV11-3; D gene ambiguous. Deletions cut 5 bases from V and 5 bases from J, with 15 bases between. This CDR3 comprises 14 residues. The germline V gene encodes CDR1 SGHNT and CDR2 YENEEA. The CDR3 loop is CASSADGAGTEAFF. DNA for the CDR3: TGTGCCAGCAGCGCGGACGGCGCGGGAACTGAAGCTTTCTTT.

V gene TRBV6-6 combines with J gene TRBJ2-5, with 7 bases that match TRBD1. Losses at the gene ends were 5 bases for V and 2 bases for J; bases not matched to a gene: 8. The CDR3 is 15 amino acids. The germline V gene encodes CDR1 MNHNY and CDR2 SVGAGI (reference sequence). CDR3 nucleotide sequence: TGTGCCAGCAGTCCCCACAGGGGACCACAAGAGACCCAGTACTTC. Translating it yields CASSPHRGPQETQYF.